This T cell receptor (beta chain) came from a study of cytomegalovirus exposure and HLA in healthy donors. The germline V gene encodes CDR1 SQVTM and CDR2 ANQGSEA. The CDR3 totals 15 residues. V lost 3 bases, J lost 5 bases, and 10 bases stayed unmatched. 60 Vbeta and 13 Jbeta primers were used in PCR. Profiled with immunoSEQ multiplex PCR; TCRdb holds only in-frame clones, not every one. The data contain roughly 6,900 clones, about half of them seen just once; the ten biggest clones take up 5.8%. The material sequenced was PBMCs. This TCR was recovered from a man aged 25 to 45 in good health and CMV-seropositive. This sequence joins TRBV29-1 and TRBJ2-1; 7 bases map to TRBD2. The CDR3 loop reads CSVDKSGTMDNEQFF. CDR3 sequence (DNA): TGCAGCGTTGACAAATCCGGGACTATGGACAATGAGCAGTTCTTC.